The entry below gives a single T cell receptor (beta chain) sequence along with its context. Its specificity is unknown. The sequenced fragment ends 3 residues before the CDR3 boundary, so the rest is inferred from the germline J gene. This sample stems from a study of Tregs in tolerant kidney transplant recipients. Unstimulated Tregs (CD4+CD25+CD127-) and CD4+CD25- non-Tregs were sorted from PBMCs. Germline-derived CDR1 and CDR2 are LNHDA and SQIVND (reference sequence). This CDR3 has 15 residues. With V trimmed by 10 bases and J by 5 bases, 14 bases remained unmatched. The study's findings and limits: Few patients were studied, so findings need validation in larger groups. Nucleotide sequences could not be compared across some patients' samples due to primer changes.

TCRdb's copy holds only in-frame clones and misses some; the assay was immunoSEQ multiplex PCR. The sample data list 30,000 to 35,000 clones. This clonotype was obtained from a human donor who received a combined kidney and bone marrow transplant. Here the sequenced sample was CD8+ T cells from blood, taken before the transplant. This sequence joins TRBV19 and TRBJ1-2, with 9 bases lining up with TRBD1. The CDR3 DNA, read in part, is TGTGCCAATCACAAGACAGGGGGATTAAGGTATGGC. Protein product: CANHKTGGLRYG. The full-length CDR3 reads as CANHKTGGLRYGYTF.